The T cell receptor beta chain described here comes from a study of blood T cell repertoires in COVID-19. This clone was picked up a small number of times. V was cut by 1 base and J by 5 bases, with 10 bases left in between. Germline CDR1 reads LNHDA; CDR2 reads SQIVND (reference sequence). The CDR3 is made up of 14 amino acids. Method: immunoSEQ multiplex PCR; TCRdb's copy keeps in-frame clones and lacks some. The table has under 120,000 clones, around 80% seen once; the top ten hold 20% to 25%. This TCR was recovered from an older man with active or convalescent COVID-19. The gene calls are TRBV19 and TRBJ2-3; perhaps TRBD1 as D (5 bases). The source material was peripheral blood. The CDR3 region has the DNA TGTGCCAGTAGTATAGGCAGGGCCGGAGATACGCAGTATTTT. Translating gives CASSIGRAGDTQYF.